This T cell receptor (beta chain) was obtained from a study of blood T cell repertoires in COVID-19. In the study overall: Sites across the United States, Italy and Spain contributed samples from acute and convalescent COVID-19. T cells, B-cell-depleted T cells, or PBMCs provided the cDNA or gDNA that served as material.

In the authors' methods: Reference gene primer amplification yielded estimated nucleated cell counts. This table comes from immunoSEQ multiplex PCR, and its TCRdb copy is limited to in-frame clones, with some not included. The V and J calls and clone size are taken from that table; D and trimming were inferred from the DNA. This table holds approximately 150,000 clones, about nine tenths found once. In germline, CDR1 is SGHNT, CDR2 YYREEE (reference sequence). Trimming shortened V by 3 bases and J by 7 bases, and 11 bases separated the two germline ends. This CDR3 has 12 amino acids. Sequenced: peripheral blood. The receptor comes from a human donor in a cohort sampled during active COVID-19. J is TRBJ2-7 and V is TRBV5-4; maybe TRBD1 (5 bases). This CDR3 reads CASSWGRSEQYF. The CDR3, as DNA: TGTGCCAGCAGCTGGGGCAGGTCTGAGCAGTACTTC.